One and the same sample provided the 6 T cell receptor beta chains below, sequenced in a study of cytomegalovirus exposure and HLA in healthy donors. Profiling relied on immunoSEQ multiplex PCR, and the TCRdb table lists in-frame clones only, not all of them. This table holds some 200,000 clones, about 89% found once. The source material was PBMCs. Receptors originate from a man aged 25 to 40 in good health and CMV-seropositive.

J is TRBJ1-6 and V is TRBV19, with D possibly matching TRBD1 (6 bases). V lost 4 bases, J lost 8 bases, and 15 bases lay in between. The CDR3 contains 15 residues. The germline V gene encodes CDR1 LNHDA and CDR2 SQIVND (reference sequence). The chain's CDR3 is CASSTRRQGYSPLHF. The DNA of the CDR3 is TGTGCCAGTAGTACTCGTCGGCAGGGGTATTCACCCCTCCACTTT.

The chain is built from TRBV5-8 and TRBJ2-7; D remains unclear. This CDR3 is built from 19 residues. V lost 2 bases and J lost 5, with 29 bases in between. The germline gives CDR1 SGHTS, CDR2 YDEGEE. Here the CDR3 reads CASSFFGSSRLVVPHEQYF. CDR3 DNA sequence: TGTGCCAGCAGCTTTTTTGGGTCATCGAGGCTAGTCGTCCCCCACGAGCAGTACTTC.

The rearrangement joins TRBV19 to TRBJ2-3; no clear D gene. The V gene's germline CDR1 is LNHDA and CDR2 SQIVND (reference sequence). V was trimmed by 5 bases and J by 4 bases, leaving 10 bases between them. CDR3 length equals 13 residues. CDR3 region: CASSGVSADTQYF. The CDR3 DNA is TGTGCCAGTAGTGGGGTCTCCGCAGATACGCAGTATTTT. The variable domain in full, completed from reference TRBV19 and TRBJ2-3, reads DGGITQSPKYLFRKEGQNVTLSCEQNLNHDAMYWYRQDPGQGLRLIYYSQIVNDFQKGDIAEGYSVSREKKESFPLTVTSAQKNPTAFYLCASSGVSADTQYFGPGTRLTVL.

The rearrangement uses TRBV27 and TRBJ2-7; a possible D gene is TRBD1 (5 bases). The germline V gene encodes CDR1 MNHEY and CDR2 SMNVEV (reference sequence). Trimming shortened V by 5 bases and J by 0 bases, and 17 bases separated the two germline ends. The CDR3 is 16 amino acids. The CDR3 is CASSPFTGLRSYEQYF. The CDR3 DNA is TGTGCCAGCAGTCCATTCACAGGCCTCCGCTCCTACGAGCAGTACTTC.

This clone was seen more than once but under ten times. The V and J genes are TRBV9 and TRBJ2-1; perhaps TRBD2 as D (5 bases). V was pared by 4 bases and J by 6 bases, with 17 bases between. Germline loops: CDR1 SGDLS, CDR2 YYNGEE. The CDR3 is made up of 15 amino acids. The CDR3 sequence: CASSLDGLLGNEQFF. In DNA form, the CDR3 reads TGTGCCAGCAGCTTAGACGGACTTCTTGGCAATGAGCAGTTCTTC.

The chain carries TRBV7-2 and TRBJ2-1; 7 nucleotides line up with TRBD2. With 5 bases clipped from V and 2 bases from J, the junction kept 6 bases outside the gene matches. In germline, CDR1 is SGHTA, CDR2 FQGNSA. This CDR3 is 15 amino acids long. CDR3 residues: CASSPLREPYNEQFF. CDR3 bases: TGTGCCAGCAGCCCCCTGCGGGAGCCCTACAATGAGCAGTTCTTC.